This T cell receptor (beta chain) was sequenced for a study of response to subunit inactivated influenza vaccine. The table lists this clonotype with a few counts. TCRdb fed the RT-PCR reads into MiXCR, producing one record per CDR3 protein. The sample has around 600,000 distinct CDR3 sequences, approximately 10% seen once. These records were also assigned to another study, of T cells expressing NK-cell markers. That report notes: A 5'RACE template switching approach incorporating UMIs was used to make TCR beta cDNA. One observes that, in several donors, these clonotypes were also the leading ones within the CD3+CD56-NKG2C+ fraction.

The receptor comes from a middle-aged man who received an inactivated influenza vaccine. Sequenced material: PBMCs from blood, taken on the day of vaccination.

The CDR3 protein is CASSLHRVSTDTQYF. CDR3 DNA sequence: TGCGCCAGCAGCCTACACAGGGTTTCCACAGATACGCAGTATTTT. This sequence joins TRBV4-3 and TRBJ2-3, with D tentatively TRBD1 (6 bases). The V gene's germline CDR1 is LGHNA and CDR2 YSLEER. This CDR3 contains 15 residues. With 4 bases removed from V and 2 bases from J, the gap between germline ends came to 13 bases.